The 5 T cell receptor beta chains below all came from one sample that was sequenced in a study of shared clonotypes between healthy human individuals. The assay was immunoSEQ multiplex PCR, and TCRdb's table has in-frame clones only and misses some. The sample consists of a few million clones, approximately 94% of them appearing once. The sample was naive CD4+ T cells sorted from blood. Regarding subset: CD45RA+ positively selected. Every receptor here comes from a man in his late teens or twenties in good health.

The chain recombines TRBV10-3 with TRBJ1-4; D unresolved. The CDR3 contains 12 residues. Trimming took off 3 bases at V and 4 bases at J, with 3 bases between the two ends. From germline, CDR1 is ENHRY and CDR2 SYGVKD. This CDR3 reads CAISDNNEKLFF. In DNA form, the CDR3 reads TGTGCCATCAGTGATAATAATGAAAAACTGTTTTTT.

The chain combines TRBV7-3 with TRBJ1-1; possible D gene TRBD1, 6 bases. The germline CDR1 and CDR2 sequences are SGHTA and FQGTGA. CDR3 length: 13 amino acids. V was cut by 5 bases and J by 3 bases, with 10 bases left in between. CDR3 bases: TGTGCCAGCAGCACAGGGAGGGACACTGAAGCTTTCTTT. It is translated as CASSTGRDTEAFF.

V usage is TRBV5-1 and J usage is TRBJ1-4; no clear D. Trimming removed 5 bases from V and 8 bases from J, with 13 bases in between. Germline V gene sequence: CDR1 SGHRS, CDR2 YFSETQ. The CDR3 runs to 13 residues. The CDR3 bases are TGCGCCAGCAGTCAGTCCGGGAACGAAAAACTGTTTTTT. Its protein product is CASSQSGNEKLFF.

The V and J genes are TRBV6-5 and TRBJ1-4; a possible D gene is TRBD1 (5 bases). CDR1 is MNHEY, CDR2 SVGAGI, per germline. This CDR3 comprises 16 residues. Trimming stripped 0 bases from V and 4 bases from J, with 12 bases between. For the CDR3, the DNA is TGTGCCAGCAGTTACTCTTCAGGGATGAGTAATGAAAAACTGTTTTTT. This translates into CASSYSSGMSNEKLFF.

On this clone: The same CDR3 also results from other DNA sequences found in this sample. The rearrangement links TRBV6-5 to TRBJ2-7; tentatively, D is TRBD2 (7 bases). CDR1 and CDR2 from the germline V gene are MNHEY and SVGAGI. Trimming pared 2 bases from V and 1 base from J, leaving 12 bases between. CDR3 length: 15 residues. The CDR3 protein is CASSYGGGGSYEQYF. In DNA form, the CDR3 reads TGTGCCAGCAGTTACGGGGGCGGGGGATCCTACGAGCAGTACTTC.